This T cell receptor (beta chain) stems from a study of cytomegalovirus exposure and HLA in healthy donors (dated by TCRdb to about 2017). With regard to the full study: According to an earlier analysis of a few hundred of the donors, 200 million or so T cells yielded 117 million unique TCR beta sequences and around 300 Gb of sequence data. An early release that covered several hundred HLA-typed donors contained 300 to 350 gigabases of sequencing data and about 93 million unique TCR sequences. The genetic ancestry cluster associated with self-reported Caucasian donors included 70% to 85% of the roughly 390 genotyped donors. The study was designed to test whether signatures of past pathogen exposure could be identified by cataloging public T cell receptors. The study profiled the T cell repertoires of about 720 subjects by immunosequencing and related them to cytomegalovirus serostatus. Besides the first cohort of around 700 subjects, a separate validation cohort made up of roughly 120 different subjects was used. High-throughput TCR immunosequencing, statistical association of individual TCRs with disease status, and machine learning were combined to predict cytomegalovirus infection status. In a later analysis, previously published TCR beta repertoires from 670 or so donors were re-analyzed and high-resolution HLA genotyping was added so that TCR occurrence patterns could be studied. Rather than drawing on any new phenotypic data, the later analysis identified candidate immune exposures from TCR beta sequences and the way those sequences occurred across donors. To decide whether each TCR beta V gene segment behaved as functional or pseudogenic, an earlier analysis of approximately 600 of the donors relied on high-throughput TCR beta sequencing. Alongside the repertoire data, information on donor age, sex, ethnicity and CMV serostatus was compiled. A later genetic analysis took genome-wide SNP genotypes for about three fifths of the roughly 700 donors and used that subset as a discovery cohort. All discovery cohort repertoires had been generated on a single sequencing platform. Class I and class II HLA loci were covered by the typing at four-digit resolution. The number of donors typed differed by locus, with about 629-640 for A, B, C, DRB1 and DQB1, about 500 for DQA1, some 570 for DPA1, and some 440 for DPB1. About five DR-DQ haplotypes were treated as single units for association and clustering because of strong linkage in the cohort. On average, roughly 250,000 unique TCR beta nucleotide sequences were sequenced per donor among 350 to 400 genotyped donors of the cohort, with roughly 20% of those sequences being non-productive.

Overall results and qualifications from the work: Approximately 16 rarely observed V segments, including chromosome 9 orphons, were excluded from the earlier analysis of about 600 of the donors because counts were too low. Strong co-occurrence of HLA alleles, especially DR and DQ, made assigning TCR associations to individual alleles difficult. In a later analysis, 15,000 to 20,000 TCR beta sequences were associated with specific HLA alleles at a false discovery rate of 0.05. Linkage disequilibrium might explain the correlated functional status among segregating V segments, but an unknown experimental factor could not be ruled out. It was suggested by the authors that the approach could potentially be generalized to other disease states and immunological phenotypes. The sequencing pipeline was judged likely to have produced a cluster of highly shared sequence variants as a technical artifact. Because HLA typing was missing for some donors at each locus, association tests included only the typed subset. Only TCR beta chains were sequenced in this cohort, and the absence of alpha or paired-chain data limited detectable features. According to a later analysis, parvovirus B19, influenza, CMV and Epstein-Barr virus appeared linked to several top co-occurrence clusters. The classifier was reported to diagnose cytomegalovirus status with high specificity and sensitivity in both the original cohort and the validation cohort. The study listed over 150 TCR beta chains as associated with cytomegalovirus. In a later analysis, most CMV-associated TCR beta chains were found to appear HLA-restricted, with HLA associations seemingly driven largely by CMV exposure. A further reported finding was that TCR beta sequences accurately predicted the HLA-A and HLA-B alleles for most subjects in the first cohort. In a later genetic analysis, fewer N-insertions in productive TCRs were reported among donors in an Asian-associated ancestry cluster than the roughly 640-donor mean. In an earlier analysis of roughly 560 of the donors, most TCR beta V segments were observed in productive rearrangements about 87% or about 30% of the time, broadly matching IMGT annotations. Some IMGT-functional V segments, including TRBV6-2 and TRBV6-3, could not be told apart with the 87-base-pair reads, so those segments were excluded. A few of the identified cytomegalovirus-associated TCR beta chains were confirmed in vitro to be specific for cytomegalovirus antigens. While some public TCRs were present in many individuals, most TCR sequences turned up only very rarely across donors. Roughly uniform sequencing depth across donors was assumed in presence/absence analyses, although this assumption may not hold. In a later analysis, HLA-associated TCR beta chains were found to be more clonally expanded and to have lower generation probabilities than equally common non-associated chains. In a later analysis, the rate of TCR association differed among HLA loci, with DRB1 alleles having the most associated TCRs and HLA-C alleles having the fewest. V-gene and J-gene trimming of TCR beta chains was associated with a missense DCLRE1C variant in a later genetic analysis, and the association was replicated in an independent cohort. Immune exposure information for the cohort was limited to CMV serostatus.

The cohort was made up of 500 to 800 healthy bone marrow donors. At the time of sampling, every cohort member was nominally healthy, though immune exposures that went unrecorded were likely present. The donor was CMV seropositive and was included in the group of 289 seropositive cohort members. Every donor gave a peripheral blood sample, and the peripheral blood mononuclear cells from that sample were used for TCR beta sequencing. Genomic DNA extraction from the blood cell samples was performed with the Qiagen DNeasy Blood Extraction Kit. Deletion took 5 bases off V and 0 bases off J, with a span of 10 bases between the germline ends. The CDR3, from cysteine to phenylalanine, totals 14 residues. Only the CDR3 part of the read is kept: 42 bases, read in frame from the first base. CDR1 SGHTA and CDR2 FQGNSA were looked up in the germline V gene. As to this clone: Its antigen target is currently unknown. No per-base quality is available; no much larger clone lies one base away.

Preparation of the library involved the immunoSEQ multiplex PCR assay. For the multiplex PCR, a mixture combining 60 forward primers for TCR Vbeta segments and 13 reverse primers for TCR Jbeta segments was used. A multiplex PCR assay on genomic DNA amplified the CDR3 region of rearranged TCR beta genes. On the Illumina HiSeq System, the amplified TCR beta libraries were sequenced as 87-base-pair reads. In the paper's pipeline: A later analysis counted tens of millions of unique TCR beta chains across the 666 repertoires, and 9.5 million to 11 million of these chains were shared by at least two donors. To remove PCR and sequencing errors, raw reads were error-corrected and collapsed into unique sequences using a nearest-neighbor algorithm that merged closely related sequences. To assign V, D and J gene segments, CDR3 sequences were aligned to IMGT reference sequences. For a sequence to be retained, a match of at least six nucleotides to both a V gene segment and a J gene segment was required. A rearrangement counted as productive if the CDR3 had no stop codons and remained in frame with V and J, and every other rearrangement counted as non-productive. CDR3 was defined according to IMGT convention as the region running from the second conserved V-encoded cysteine to the conserved J-encoded phenylalanine. Sequences without an unambiguous match to a single V gene segment were excluded from the earlier analysis of approximately 560 of the donors. An earlier analysis of a few hundred of the donors called V segments functional above 56.7% productive rearrangements and segregating when the between-donor standard deviation exceeded 5%. A statistical classification framework was built to diagnose cytomegalovirus status from the catalog of TCR beta chain sequences. In a later analysis, TCR nucleotide sequences were compared against IMGT/GENE-DB human TR gene sequences so that V and J genes could be assigned. In a later analysis, CDR3 sequences and most-parsimonious VDJ recombination scenarios were assigned using the TCRdist pipeline. In a later analysis, each TCR beta chain was defined by its CDR3 amino acid sequence together with its V-gene family, and reads lacking a unique V-gene family were excluded. To address suspected cross-contamination and a sequencing artifact, a later analysis removed several hundred highly shared, low-generation-probability nucleotide sequences. A later analysis calculated a clonal expansion index for each public chain from normalized within-repertoire ranks of inferred template counts. In a later analysis, generation probabilities were computed with a VDJ recombination model fitted to out-of-frame rearrangements, and the resulting probabilities were checked against IGoR. In a later analysis, hypergeometric tests were used to score TCR-TCR, TCR-HLA and TCR-CMV co-occurrence, with a repertoire-size bias correction applied to TCR pairs. To estimate false discovery rates, a later analysis permuted the HLA or CMV assignments 20 times. A later analysis grouped co-occurring TCRs with DBSCAN, adding TCRdist sequence similarity when clustering within HLA-allele-positive subsets. Repertoires with fewer than 30,000 or more than 120,000 public chains, plus five repertoires with anomalous nucleotide sharing, were excluded from co-occurrence clustering. TCRdb took this table from immuneACCESS and kept in-frame rearrangements with V and J called. Such tables lack part of the clones; where checked against another copy, unresolved V genes explain under half of the gap, and the rest is unexplained. V and J calls and clone size come straight from that table; D and trimming were deduced from the DNA. This sample lists 140,000 to 150,000 clones; approximately 80% were detected once. The top ten clones comprise more than 4% of the sample.

This clonotype originated in a woman in her thirties or forties in good health and CMV-seropositive. Material: PBMCs. This chain is built from TRBV7-2 and TRBJ1-1; the D gene remains uncertain. CDR3 reads: CASSLVRVNTEAFF. Here is the DNA: TGTGCCAGCAGCCTAGTGCGGGTGAACACTGAAGCTTTCTTT.